Each of the 4 T cell receptor beta chains below was sequenced from the same sample in a study of blood T cell repertoires in COVID-19. Clones were sequenced by immunoSEQ multiplex PCR, and TCRdb holds only the in-frame ones, with some missing. The profile shows roughly 280,000 clones, roughly 86% of them singletons. The sequencing input was PBMCs or T cells enriched from blood (not recorded which). These receptors originate from a woman aged 60 to 75 who had recovered from COVID-19.

The chain has TRBV5-1 and TRBJ2-1; unclear D gene. The germline V gene encodes CDR1 SGHRS and CDR2 YFSETQ. The CDR3 is made up of 12 amino acids. Trimming pared 0 bases from V and 15 bases from J, leaving 13 bases between. The CDR3 protein is CASSLEQISWFF. CDR3 nucleotides: TGCGCCAGCAGCTTGGAACAGATCTCGTGGTTCTTC.

V gene TRBV28 combines with J gene TRBJ2-1; D unclear. V was cut by 4 bases and J by 3 bases, with 10 bases left in between. Germline loops: CDR1 MDHEN, CDR2 SYDVKM. This CDR3 is built from 14 residues. CDR3 DNA sequence: TGTGCCAGCAGTTCCCAAGCGATCTACAATGAGCAGTTCTTC. This translates into CASSSQAIYNEQFF.

The chain joins TRBV7-8 to TRBJ1-2; TRBD1 might be the D (6 bases). Germline V gene sequence: CDR1 SGHVS, CDR2 FQNEAQ. The CDR3 length is 13 residues. Deletions cut 1 base from V and 8 bases from J, with 11 bases between. In DNA form, the CDR3 reads TGTGCCAGCAGCTTAGTACAGGGAGAGGGCTACACCTTC. It yields the protein CASSLVQGEGYTF.

The chain recombines TRBV28 with TRBJ2-5; 12 positions agree with TRBD2. In germline, CDR1 is MDHEN, CDR2 SYDVKM. This CDR3 is built from 14 residues. The trim removed 5 bases at V and 4 bases at J, leaving 2 bases unmatched. CDR3 coding DNA: TGTGCCAGCAGTCCGGGACTAGCGGGAGAGACCCAGTACTTC. Its translation is CASSPGLAGETQYF.